Listed here are 9 T cell receptor beta chains from one sample, sequenced in a study of T cells in Graves' hyperthyroidism and ophthalmopathy. It was RNA transcripts that yielded the amplified TCR beta CDR3 regions. Initially, a first-round RT-PCR of the TCR CDR3 employed the HTBI primer set. TCRdb re-called the multiplex PCR reads through MiXCR, storing one row per CDR3 protein. The table shows 500,000 to 800,000 distinct CDR3 sequences, with roughly 46% occurring only once. Sequencing input: peripheral blood or thyroid tissue (not recorded which). Receptors originate from an adult man with Graves' disease, either hyperthyroidism or ophthalmopathy (not recorded which).

V gene TRBV7-9 combines with J gene TRBJ2-7; no clear D. Germline loops: CDR1 SEHNR, CDR2 FQNEAQ (reference sequence). With 5 bases removed from V and 1 base from J, the gap between germline ends came to 12 bases. The CDR3 loop spans 14 amino acids. The CDR3 sequence is CASSQEFLSYEQYF. Written as DNA, the CDR3 is TGTGCCAGCAGCCAAGAGTTCCTGTCCTACGAGCAGTACTTC.

This clonotype turned up a few times. V usage is TRBV10-3 and J usage is TRBJ2-7, with 8 bases lining up with TRBD2. V shed 3 bases and J 6 bases; nucleotides not matched to a gene: 7. The CDR3 covers 14 residues. Germline V gene data show CDR1 as ENHRY and CDR2 as SYGVKD. This CDR3 is CAISESSGGLEQYF. For the CDR3, the DNA is TGTGCCATCAGTGAATCTTCGGGGGGGCTCGAGCAGTACTTC.

V and J are TRBV9 and TRBJ2-7; D gene uncertain. V lost 4 bases to trimming and J lost 3 bases, with 11 bases between them. The germline V gene encodes CDR1 SGDLS and CDR2 YYNGEE. The CDR3 runs 13 residues. The CDR3 here is CASSQGWVYEQYF. CDR3 coding DNA: TGTGCCAGCAGCCAAGGGTGGGTCTACGAGCAGTACTTC.

The V call is TRBV19, the J call TRBJ1-1; 8 bases fit TRBD1. This CDR3 comprises 13 residues. Per germline, CDR1 LNHDA and CDR2 SQIVND (reference sequence). After removal of 6 bases from V and 4 bases from J, the junction contained 4 bases not matched to a gene. The CDR3 here is CASRLQGGTEAFF. The CDR3 DNA sequence: TGTGCCAGTAGGCTACAGGGGGGCACTGAAGCTTTCTTT.

The table lists this clonotype with a few counts. CDR3 residues: CASRTGEAYEQYF. CDR3 DNA sequence: TGTGCCAGCAGGACAGGGGAAGCCTACGAGCAGTACTTC. The genes are TRBV12-3 or TRBV12-4 and TRBJ2-7; the match to TRBD1 covers 8 bases. V lost 6 bases and J lost 2; bases outside the gene matches: 3. The CDR3 loop spans 13 amino acids.

This clonotype was recorded at least ten times. The rearrangement uses TRBV7-2 and TRBJ1-3; D gene ambiguous. The CDR3 has 15 residues. Germline CDR1 is SGHTA and CDR2 is FQGNSA. V lost 4 bases and J lost 3, with 13 bases in between. The CDR3 nucleotides are TGTGCCAGCAGCTGGTTCCTGACGGATGGAAACACCATATATTTT. Its translation is CASSWFLTDGNTIYF.

The sample holds a few counts of this clonotype. The CDR3 carries no conserved terminal phenylalanine or tryptophan, so it likely arises from a read error. The gene calls are TRBV7-9 and TRBJ2-5; the D gene is possibly TRBD2 (5 bases). V lost 6 bases, J lost 2 bases, and 13 bases lay in between. CDR3 length: 14 residues. In germline, CDR1 is SEHNR, CDR2 FQNEAQ (reference sequence). The CDR3 DNA reads as TGTGCCAGCAGTGTAGGCGAGGGACAAGAGACCCAGTACTCC. As protein: CASSVGEGQETQYS.

The table lists this clonotype with a few counts. The junction shows a germline mismatch at one end, possibly a read error. V is TRBV5-6 and J is TRBJ1-1, with 7 bases identical to TRBD1. Germline CDR1 is SGHDT and CDR2 is YYEEEE. The CDR3 sequence is 14 residues long. The CDR3 loop is CASRLGQTNTEAFF. CDR3 DNA sequence: TGTGCCAGCAGATTGGGACAGACGAACACTGAAGCTTTCTTT.

The table lists this clonotype with many counts. The V and J genes are TRBV6-5 and TRBJ2-7; 7 positions match TRBD2. V lost 2 bases to trimming and J lost 7 bases; unmatched junction nucleotides: 8. Germline V gene sequence: CDR1 MNHEY, CDR2 SVGAGI. The CDR3 runs to 14 residues. The CDR3 DNA follows: TGTGCCAGCAGTTACCCAGGGAGGGCCGGGGAGCAGTACTTC. This sequence encodes CASSYPGRAGEQYF.